Presented here are 20 T cell receptor beta chains from one specimen sequenced in a study of cytomegalovirus exposure and HLA in healthy donors. This PCR relied on a set of 60 Vbeta primers and 13 Jbeta primers. Sequenced by immunoSEQ multiplex PCR; TCRdb stores in-frame clones only, minus some. The repertoire holds about 200,000 clones, with about 83% as singletons. Material for sequencing was PBMCs. Receptor source: a girl between 10 and 17 years old in good health and CMV-seronegative.

V gene TRBV2 combines with J gene TRBJ1-1, with D maybe TRBD1 (6 bases). The CDR3 runs 19 residues. CDR1 and CDR2 (germline): SNHLY, FYNNEI. Trimming shortened V by 7 bases and J by 1 base, and 28 bases separated the two germline ends. The CDR3 DNA reads as TGTGCCAGCACCCACAGGGCGGCCCCCCGCCGACCTCAGAACACTGAAGCTTTCTTT. It codes for CASTHRAAPRRPQNTEAFF.

This chain connects TRBV14 to TRBJ2-1, with 8 bases matching TRBD1. Germline V gene data show CDR1 as SGHDN and CDR2 as FVKESK. This CDR3 region has 16 residues. Trimming took 4 bases from V and 5 from J; bases not matched to a gene: 10. As DNA, the CDR3 is TGTGCCAGCAGCCTAGGCGGACAGGGAATCGACAATGAGCAGTTCTTC. It specifies CASSLGGQGIDNEQFF. Variable domain in full (rest from reference TRBV14 and TRBJ2-1): EAGVTQFPSHSVIEKGQTVTLRCDPISGHDNLYWYRRVMGKEIKFLLHFVKESKQDESGMPNNRFLAERTGGTYSTLKVQPAELEDSGVYFCASSLGGQGIDNEQFFGPGTRLTVL.

V and J are TRBV5-1 and TRBJ2-5; no firm D call. The CDR3 is made up of 14 amino acids. Germline V CDR1 and CDR2: SGHRS, YFSETQ. The germline V and J ends were trimmed by 1 base and 5 bases, with 12 bases remaining between them. The CDR3 is CASSLRNDKETQYF. The CDR3 DNA reads as TGCGCCAGCAGCTTGAGAAACGACAAGGAGACCCAGTACTTC.

The chain couples TRBV6-1 to TRBJ1-1, with 8 bases fitting TRBD1. V lost 10 bases, J lost 4 bases, and 8 bases stayed unmatched. Germline-derived CDR1 and CDR2 are MNHNS and SASEGT. The CDR3 has 13 residues. As DNA, the CDR3 is TGTGCCACCCAGGGGGCCACCTTCACTGAAGCTTTCTTT. Translating it yields CATQGATFTEAFF.

The chain joins TRBV28 to TRBJ1-4, with unresolved D. The germline V gene encodes CDR1 MDHEN and CDR2 SYDVKM. The length of the CDR3 is 13 residues. With 11 bases removed from V and 5 bases from J, the gap between germline ends came to 15 bases. CDR3: CAVMEQLNEKLFF. The CDR3 nucleotides read TGTGCCGTGATGGAGCAGCTAAATGAAAAACTGTTTTTT. The full variable domain, in which reference TRBV28 and TRBJ1-4 provide the parts outside the CDR3, is DVKVTQSSRYLVKRTGEKVFLECVQDMDHENMFWYRQDPGLGLRLIYFSYDVKMKEKGDIPEGYSVSREKKERFSLILESASTNQTSMYLCAVMEQLNEKLFFGSGTQLSVL.

This chain joins TRBV6-5 and TRBJ2-3; 7 nucleotides line up with TRBD1. This CDR3 contains 15 residues. V was clipped by 6 bases and J by 3 bases; unmatched bases: 9. The germline V gene has CDR1 MNHEY and CDR2 SVGAGI. The CDR3 loop reads CASSYTGQSTDTQYF. The CDR3 DNA reads TGTGCCAGCAGCTACACGGGACAGTCAACAGATACGCAGTATTTT.

This chain joins TRBV6-5 and TRBJ2-1; 12 positions match TRBD2. CDR3 length: 15 amino acids. Per germline, CDR1 MNHEY and CDR2 SVGAGI. The ends lost 5 bases at V and 6 bases at J; junction bases unmatched: 5. CDR3 amino acids: CASSPGTSGRNEQFF. CDR3 DNA sequence: TGTGCCAGCAGTCCCGGGACTAGCGGGCGCAATGAGCAGTTCTTC.

This clone has a handful of counts. V gene TRBV5-1 combines with J gene TRBJ1-2; D gene uncertain. V was shortened by 7 bases and J by 3 bases, with 7 bases between the two germline ends. The CDR3 contains 11 residues. Per the germline V gene, CDR1 is SGHRS and CDR2 is YFSETQ. CDR3 in amino acids: CASSEDYGYTF. In nucleotides, the CDR3 is TGCGCCAGCTCCGAGGACTATGGCTACACCTTC.

In this sample, this clone turned up a few times. V and J are TRBV6-6 and TRBJ1-1; weak D call: TRBD1 (5 bases). The CDR3 is made up of 13 amino acids. CDR1 MNHNY and CDR2 SVGAGI come from the germline V gene (reference sequence). V was trimmed by 10 bases and J by 0 bases, leaving 12 bases between them. CDR3 protein: CATGGFMNTEAFF. CDR3 DNA sequence: TGTGCCACGGGGGGTTTCATGAACACTGAAGCTTTCTTT.

This clone appeared once. V gene TRBV12-5 combines with J gene TRBJ1-2; no reliable D call. From germline, CDR1 is LGHNT and CDR2 FRNRAP. V was clipped by 1 base and J by 2 bases, with 5 bases between them. CDR3 length equals 13 residues. For the CDR3, the DNA is TGTGCTAGTGGTTTGGGACAAAACTATGGCTACACCTTC. Residues: CASGLGQNYGYTF.

The V gene is TRBV7-2, the J gene TRBJ1-2; the D gene is possibly TRBD1 (6 bases). In germline, CDR1 is SGHTA, CDR2 FQGNSA. The CDR3 loop spans 13 amino acids. V lost 3 bases to trimming and J lost 6 bases, with 11 bases between them. CDR3 sequence reads: CASSFRQGNGYTF. The DNA for the CDR3 is TGTGCCAGCAGCTTTCGGCAGGGGAATGGCTACACCTTC.

As to this clone: A junction end diverges from the germline sequence, so it may reflect a read error. The V and J genes are TRBV7-9 and TRBJ2-3; D not certain. The CDR3 runs to 12 residues. From germline, CDR1 is SEHNR and CDR2 FQNEAQ (reference sequence). The CDR3 protein is CSSSFIRDTQYF. DNA of the CDR3: TGTTCCAGCAGCTTCATCCGGGATACGCAGTATTTT.

This clone rates as medium-sized (0.01 to 0.1%). The chain uses TRBV6-6 and TRBJ2-1; D may be TRBD2 (6 bases). V was pared by 2 bases and J by 7 bases, with 12 bases between. There are 14 residues in the CDR3. Germline V gene data show CDR1 as MNHNY and CDR2 as SVGAGI (reference sequence). This chain's CDR3 is CASSYGASENEQFF. In nucleotides, the CDR3 is TGTGCCAGCAGTTACGGGGCTAGCGAGAATGAGCAGTTCTTC.

The chain joins TRBV4-2 to TRBJ2-1, with 9 bases identical to TRBD2. The CDR3 extends over 17 amino acids. V lost 0 bases and J lost 8; bases outside the gene matches: 11. CDR1 and CDR2 (germline): LGHNA, YNFKEQ. The CDR3: CASSQESIAGVRHEQFF. DNA of the CDR3: TGTGCCAGCAGCCAAGAAAGTATAGCGGGAGTCAGACATGAGCAGTTCTTC.

This sequence joins TRBV28 and TRBJ2-1, with D perhaps TRBD2 (5 bases). The CDR3 runs to 13 residues. Looked up from germline, CDR1 is MDHEN and CDR2 is SYDVKM. V gave up 5 bases and J gave up 2 bases, with 7 bases separating them. CDR3 sequence: CASSRGTYNEQFF. The CDR3, as DNA: TGTGCCAGCAGTAGAGGGACCTACAATGAGCAGTTCTTC.

The chain joins TRBV6-5 to TRBJ2-1, with TRBD1 matching 9 bases. With 6 bases clipped from V and 4 bases from J, the junction kept 7 bases outside the gene matches. Looked up from germline, CDR1 is MNHEY and CDR2 is SVGAGI. This CDR3 is built from 15 residues. Here the CDR3 DNA reads TGTGCCAGCAGGCCCGGGACAGGGAATTACAATGAGCAGTTCTTC. It specifies CASRPGTGNYNEQFF.

The rearrangement links TRBV15 to TRBJ2-1, with D unclear. The CDR3 covers 12 residues. From germline, CDR1 is LNHNV and CDR2 YYDKDF (reference sequence). Deletions cut 0 bases from V and 9 bases from J, with 6 bases between. The CDR3 bases are TGTGCCACCAGCAGAGATATCGGTGAGCAGTTCTTC. It is translated as CATSRDIGEQFF.

This chain links TRBV19 with TRBJ2-1; 7 bases fit TRBD2. Trimming at V came to 8 bases and at J to 9 bases, leaving 10 bases not matched to a gene. Germline lookup yields CDR1 LNHDA and CDR2 SQIVND (reference sequence). This CDR3 has 13 amino acids. The CDR3 region has the DNA TGTGCCAGTCAGGGTGCTAGCGGCGTTGAGCAGTTCTTC. As protein: CASQGASGVEQFF.

The chain couples TRBV5-4 to TRBJ2-2, with D possibly being TRBD1 (6 bases). The CDR3 is 15 residues long. The ends were cut back, 4 bases at V and 2 bases at J, with 12 bases in the middle. The germline V gene has CDR1 SGHNT and CDR2 YYREEE (reference sequence). CDR3 loop: CASSTGTHNTGELFF. The DNA of the CDR3 is TGTGCCAGCAGCACCGGGACACATAACACCGGGGAGCTGTTTTTT.

The chain has TRBV9 and TRBJ2-2; the match to TRBD2 covers 11 bases. The CDR3 totals 16 residues. From germline, CDR1 is SGDLS and CDR2 YYNGEE. Unmatched junction bases numbered 6, after V lost 3 bases and J lost 5 bases. This CDR3 is CASSGRLAGWTGELFF. CDR3 nucleotide sequence: TGTGCCAGCAGCGGGCGACTAGCGGGATGGACCGGGGAGCTGTTTTTT.